These 32 T cell receptor beta chains came from one sample sequenced in a study of cytomegalovirus exposure and HLA in healthy donors. Primers for the PCR totalled 60 Vbeta and 13 Jbeta. The protocol was immunoSEQ multiplex PCR, while the TCRdb copy is restricted to in-frame clones and leaves out a portion. The sample contains about 140,000 clones, around 59% of which appear only once. Sequenced: PBMCs. The receptors derive from a male donor in good health and CMV-seronegative.

The chain employs TRBV21-1 and TRBJ2-7; TRBD1 is the table's D call and was not checked against the DNA. TRBV21-1 is designated a pseudogene. This CDR3 contains 16 residues. The CDR3 DNA reads as TGTGCCAGCATCACACATCAGGGTCTTAGCTCCTACGAGCAGTACTTC. It codes for CASITHQGLSSYEQYF.

This clone occurred once. V gene TRBV6-5 combines with J gene TRBJ1-1; 10 bases are a match to TRBD1. Trimming at V came to 6 bases and at J to 11 bases, leaving 15 bases not matched to a gene. The CDR3 runs 15 residues. Germline CDR1 MNHEY, CDR2 SVGAGI. CDR3 in amino acids: CASSPPRTGGRKAFF. The CDR3 DNA follows: TGTGCCAGCAGCCCTCCCAGGACAGGGGGTAGAAAGGCTTTCTTT.

The gene calls are TRBV7-6 and TRBJ1-3; D is perhaps TRBD1 (5 bases). The CDR3 spans 16 residues. V was clipped by 4 bases and J by 0 bases, with 13 bases between them. Germline CDR1 SGHVS, CDR2 FNYEAQ. CDR3 sequence reads: CASSSQAGDSGNTIYF. DNA for the CDR3: TGTGCCAGCAGCTCCCAGGCGGGGGACTCTGGAAACACCATATATTTT.

This clone has only a few counts. V and J are TRBV11-2 and TRBJ2-2; 9 bases agree with TRBD1. There are 15 residues in the CDR3. From germline, CDR1 is SGHAT and CDR2 FQNNGV. J gave up 7 bases and V 3 bases, and 6 bases lay outside the gene matches. The DNA of the CDR3 is TGTGCCAGCAGCTTCACAGGGGGCGGAAACGGGGAGCTGTTTTTT. Encoded protein: CASSFTGGGNGELFF.

The chain has TRBV9 and TRBJ2-7; 12 positions match TRBD1. Germline-derived CDR1 and CDR2 are SGDLS and YYNGEE. V was pared by 5 bases and J by 5 bases, with 26 bases of the junction left unmatched. CDR3 length equals 21 residues. The CDR3 region is CASRPHPGQGAMGGALDEQYF. The CDR3 DNA is TGTGCCAGCAGGCCACACCCGGGACAGGGGGCTATGGGGGGGGCCCTGGACGAGCAGTACTTC.

In nucleotides, the CDR3 is TGTGCCAGCAGTGCCAAGACAGTCCTTCCCGGTTATGGCTACACCTTC. Residues: CASSAKTVLPGYGYTF. The chain joins TRBV6-1 to TRBJ1-2; D is possibly TRBD1 (5 bases). V was clipped by 4 bases and J by 5 bases, with 20 bases between them. Germline CDR1 MNHNS, CDR2 SASEGT. The CDR3 has 16 amino acids.

This chain links TRBV6-6 with TRBJ2-5, with 11 bases identical to TRBD2. J lost 0 bases, V lost 4 bases, and 4 bases had no gene match. From germline, CDR1 is MNHNY and CDR2 SVGAGI (reference sequence). The CDR3 runs to 16 residues. CDR3 nucleotide sequence: TGTGCCAGCAGTTTCGCTAGCGGGGGGAACCAAGAGACCCAGTACTTC. Amino acid sequence: CASSFASGGNQETQYF.

This clone occurred once. The chain combines TRBV7-2 with TRBJ1-1; TRBD1 agrees at 7 bases. After removal of 6 bases from V and 1 base from J, the junction contained 14 bases not matched to a gene. The CDR3 totals 17 residues. Germline lookup yields CDR1 SGHTA and CDR2 FQGNSA. CDR3 sequence (DNA): TGTGCCAGCAGTCTATTAGTGGGACAGTTCAAGAACACTGAAGCTTTCTTT. Residues: CASSLLVGQFKNTEAFF.

This clone was counted a few times. V gene TRBV10-1 combines with J gene TRBJ2-2, with D perhaps matching TRBD1 (6 bases). The CDR3 extends over 14 amino acids. Germline CDR1 reads WNHNN; CDR2 reads SYGVQD (reference sequence). V was clipped by 6 bases and J by 7 bases, with 15 bases between them. The DNA of the CDR3 is TGCGCCAGCAGGCATCTACAGGGTGGCGGGGAGCTGTTTTTT. It yields the protein CASRHLQGGGELFF.

This chain connects TRBV29-1 to TRBJ2-5; 7 positions match TRBD1. Germline V gives CDR1 SQVTM, CDR2 ANQGSEA. This CDR3 spans 16 amino acids. The junction had 15 bases not matched to a gene; V was cut back by 3 bases and J by 5 bases. The DNA for the CDR3 is TGCAGCGTTGAGCAATTCGGAAAGGGGGCGGACGAGACCCAGTACTTC. Amino acid sequence: CSVEQFGKGADETQYF. The whole variable domain, filled in from reference TRBV29-1 and TRBJ2-5, reads SAVISQKPSRDICQRGTSLTIQCQVDSQVTMMFWYRQQPGQSLTLIATANQGSEATYESGFVIDKFPISRPNLTFSTLTVSNMSPEDSSIYLCSVEQFGKGADETQYFGPGTRLLVL.

The table lists this clone with a few counts. The gene calls are TRBV19 and TRBJ1-3; D unresolved. CDR3 size: 14 residues. V lost 5 bases and J 0 bases, leaving 8 bases between the germline ends. Germline V gene sequence: CDR1 LNHDA, CDR2 SQIVND (reference sequence). The CDR3 region is CASSQIISGNTIYF. The CDR3 DNA reads as TGTGCCAGTAGTCAGATCATCTCTGGAAACACCATATATTTT.

The J gene is TRBJ2-7, the V gene TRBV11-2; D may be TRBD2 (5 bases). Germline values: CDR1 SGHAT, CDR2 FQNNGV. The V end lost 5 bases, the J end lost 2 bases, and 16 bases lay between the germline ends. The length of the CDR3 is 15 residues. The CDR3 DNA is TGTGCCAGCAGCCCTACTCGGGGTATTCCCTACGAGCAGTACTTC. Its protein is CASSPTRGIPYEQYF.

The rearrangement links TRBV5-1 to TRBJ2-4; TRBD2 aligns across 12 bases. The CDR3 has 16 residues. The germline V gene encodes CDR1 SGHRS and CDR2 YFSETQ. Trimming at V came to 4 bases and at J to 9 bases, leaving 11 bases not matched to a gene. The CDR3 nucleotides read TGCGCCAGCAGCATTGGGACTAGCGGGCCCGGGGGCATTCAGTACTTC. Amino acids: CASSIGTSGPGGIQYF.

In regard to this clone: This sample also contains other DNA sequences that code for the same CDR3. The rearrangement uses TRBV7-3 and TRBJ1-2; 10 bases match TRBD1. The ends lost 0 bases at V and 5 bases at J; junction bases unmatched: 3. Germline lookup yields CDR1 SGHTA and CDR2 FQGTGA. The CDR3 has 15 residues. This chain's CDR3 is CASSLTRQGAYGYTF. CDR3 sequence (DNA): TGTGCCAGCAGCTTAACGCGACAGGGGGCATATGGCTACACCTTC.

This clone was seen only a few times. V is TRBV2 and J is TRBJ1-1; TRBD1 is a possible D gene (5 bases). CDR3 length equals 15 residues. Germline V CDR1 and CDR2: SNHLY, FYNNEI. With 3 bases removed from V and 0 bases from J, the gap between germline ends came to 11 bases. The DNA for the CDR3 is TGTGCCAGCAGTGAGCGGGGCCGTCTGAACACTGAAGCTTTCTTT. Amino acid sequence: CASSERGRLNTEAFF. Supplemented by reference TRBV2 and TRBJ1-1, the full variable domain reads EPEVTQTPSHQVTQMGQEVILRCVPISNHLYFYWYRQILGQKVEFLVSFYNNEISEKSEIFDDQFSVERPDGSNFTLKIRSTKLEDSAMYFCASSERGRLNTEAFFGQGTRLTVV.

This clone was detected only a few times. The gene calls are TRBV4-1 and TRBJ2-7, with 8 positions matching TRBD1. The J segment lost 0 bases and the V segment lost 4 bases, leaving 5 bases of the junction unmatched. The CDR3 contains 15 residues. Germline CDR1 is MGHRA and CDR2 is YSYEKL. In nucleotides, the CDR3 is TGCGCCAGCAGCCTGGGGACAGGTCTCTCCTACGAGCAGTACTTC. This gives the protein CASSLGTGLSYEQYF.

This clone was detected once. The chain has TRBV11-3 and TRBJ2-3; perhaps TRBD2 as D (6 bases). Trimming cost V 3 bases and J 0 bases, with 10 bases left between them. This CDR3 contains 15 residues. The germline V gene has CDR1 SGHNT and CDR2 YENEEA. DNA of the CDR3: TGTGCCAGCAGCTTGGGGGGACTCAGCACAGATACGCAGTATTTT. It is translated as CASSLGGLSTDTQYF.

This sequence joins TRBV15 and TRBJ2-7; 9 bases are a match to TRBD1. Trimming took 4 bases from V and 4 from J; bases not matched to a gene: 2. The CDR3 totals 13 residues. The V gene's germline CDR1 is LNHNV and CDR2 YYDKDF (reference sequence). The CDR3 protein is CATSTGTGYEQYF. CDR3 coding DNA: TGTGCCACCAGCACCGGGACAGGGTACGAGCAGTACTTC.

V gene TRBV7-2 combines with J gene TRBJ2-5, with 9 nucleotides matching TRBD1. Per germline, CDR1 SGHTA and CDR2 FQGNSA. The junction had 9 bases not matched to a gene; V was cut back by 5 bases and J by 5 bases. This CDR3 contains 15 residues. CDR3 DNA: TGTGCCAGCAGCGCACAACAGGGGGCGGGGGAGACCCAGTACTTC. Amino acids: CASSAQQGAGETQYF.

CDR3 in DNA: TGTGCCAGCAGCTTATCAGGGGGGAATGGCTACACCTTC. Translation gives CASSLSGGNGYTF. The genes are TRBV7-6 and TRBJ1-2; TRBD1 agrees at 7 bases. The CDR3 runs 13 residues. Looked up from germline, CDR1 is SGHVS and CDR2 is FNYEAQ. V lost 2 bases to trimming and J lost 6 bases; unmatched junction nucleotides: 3.

This clone was recorded a few times. The chain joins TRBV7-2 to TRBJ2-5, with 8 bases matching TRBD2. Trimming at V came to 2 bases and at J to 5 bases, leaving 4 bases not matched to a gene. This CDR3 contains 14 residues. CDR1 SGHTA and CDR2 FQGNSA come from the germline V gene. Here the CDR3 DNA reads TGTGCCAGCAGCTTATCACGCGGGGGGGAGACCCAGTACTTC. Translated: CASSLSRGGETQYF.

The rearrangement uses TRBV2 and TRBJ2-5; 7 bases match TRBD1. Germline CDR1 is SNHLY and CDR2 is FYNNEI. Trimming cost V 5 bases and J 9 bases; bases outside gene matches: 6. CDR3 length: 12 amino acids. The CDR3 DNA reads as TGTGCCAGCAGTTTTGACAGGGTGGCCCAGTACTTC. Amino acids: CASSFDRVAQYF.

This rearrangement joins TRBV2 to TRBJ1-1; D perhaps matches TRBD1 (6 bases). V was pared by 9 bases and J by 0 bases, with 14 bases between. The CDR3 is 14 residues long. Germline V gene sequence: CDR1 SNHLY, CDR2 FYNNEI. CDR3 DNA sequence: TGTGCCAGTGAGTCCGGACAGCTGAACACTGAAGCTTTCTTT. Amino acid sequence: CASESGQLNTEAFF.

This clone was picked up a small number of times. The chain combines TRBV7-9 with TRBJ1-2, with a tentative D call TRBD1 (5 bases). The CDR3 is 16 residues long. Trimming took off 2 bases at V and 8 bases at J, with 21 bases between the two ends. The V gene's germline CDR1 is SEHNR and CDR2 FQNEAQ (reference sequence). The CDR3 DNA sequence: TGTGCCAGCAGCTTATCGGGCCGGCGGAGGGGTGGGGGCTACACCTTC. Translating it yields CASSLSGRRRGGGYTF. The full variable domain, completed using reference TRBV7-9 and TRBJ1-2, is DTGVSQNPRHKITKRGQNVTFRCDPISEHNRLYWYRQTLGQGPEFLTYFQNEAQLEKSRLLSDRFSAERPKGSFSTLEIQRTEQGDSAMYLCASSLSGRRRGGGYTFGSGTRLTVV.

V gene TRBV7-9 combines with J gene TRBJ2-1; TRBD2 is a possible D gene (6 bases). Deletions cut 4 bases from V and 7 bases from J, with 17 bases between. The germline gives CDR1 SEHNR, CDR2 FQNEAQ (reference sequence). This CDR3 has 15 residues. The CDR3 nucleotides are TGTGCCAGCAGCTCGCCGGGACTCCGAGGAAATGAGCAGTTCTTC. Translation gives CASSSPGLRGNEQFF.

On this clone itself: Additional DNA sequences in this sample encode the identical CDR3. The chain recombines TRBV19 with TRBJ1-2; perhaps TRBD1 as D (6 bases). With 7 bases removed from V and 8 bases from J, the gap between germline ends came to 14 bases. Germline V lookup: CDR1 LNHDA, CDR2 SQIVND (reference sequence). The CDR3 loop spans 12 amino acids. Written as DNA, the CDR3 is TGTGCCAGTACTCGGACAGCGGCGGGCTACACCTTC. The encoded protein is CASTRTAAGYTF.

This clone was recorded a few times. The chain joins TRBV28 to TRBJ1-6; perhaps TRBD1 as D (5 bases). With 0 bases removed from V and 13 bases from J, the gap between germline ends came to 10 bases. From germline, CDR1 is MDHEN and CDR2 SYDVKM. The CDR3 length is 13 residues. The CDR3 reads CASSLWEGTPLHF. DNA of the CDR3: TGTGCCAGCAGTTTATGGGAGGGGACGCCCCTCCACTTT.

The CDR3, as DNA: TGTGCCAGCAGTTTTTTCCCAGGGGACTATGGCTACACCTTC. Its protein product is CASSFFPGDYGYTF. This rearrangement joins TRBV28 to TRBJ1-2, with D possibly matching TRBD1 (6 bases). The CDR3 consists of 14 residues. V was cut by 3 bases and J by 3 bases, with 11 bases left in between. CDR1 and CDR2 (germline): MDHEN, SYDVKM.

The chain links TRBV30 to TRBJ1-1, with D perhaps matching TRBD1 (5 bases). The CDR3 runs 13 residues. The V end was cut by 5 bases, the J end by 1 base, with 11 bases between. Germline V gene sequence: CDR1 GTSNPN, CDR2 SVGIG (reference sequence). The CDR3 loop reads CAWGGGRNTEAFF. In nucleotides, the CDR3 is TGTGCCTGGGGGGGAGGGCGGAACACTGAAGCTTTCTTT.

The chain carries TRBV9 and TRBJ1-1; no clear D. The CDR3 has 14 residues. CDR1 and CDR2 (germline): SGDLS, YYNGEE. V gave up 0 bases and J gave up 0 bases, with 6 bases separating them. The CDR3 loop reads CASSVVTVNTEAFF. The CDR3 DNA reads TGTGCCAGCAGCGTAGTCACGGTGAACACTGAAGCTTTCTTT.

This clone was counted a few times. The genes are TRBV9 and TRBJ2-3, with 7 bases that match TRBD2. Germline trimming cut 0 bases from V and 2 bases from J; bases unmatched to any gene: 0. Looked up from germline, CDR1 is SGDLS and CDR2 is YYNGEE. The CDR3 is 14 residues long. The CDR3 region is CASSVGDYTDTQYF. The CDR3 DNA reads TGTGCCAGCAGCGTAGGGGACTACACAGATACGCAGTATTTT. The full variable domain, in which reference TRBV9 and TRBJ2-3 provide the parts outside the CDR3, is DSGVTQTPKHLITATGQRVTLRCSPRSGDLSVYWYQQSLDQGLQFLIQYYNGEERAKGNILERFSAQQFPDLHSELNLSSLELGDSALYFCASSVGDYTDTQYFGPGTRLTVL.

V and J are TRBV5-6 and TRBJ1-1, with 9 bases lining up with TRBD1. The V and J ends lost 6 bases and 6 bases, in that order; junction bases with no gene match: 18. The CDR3 runs 17 residues. Germline V gene data show CDR1 as SGHDT and CDR2 as YYEEEE. The CDR3 sequence is CASTRPGQGALGSEAFF. CDR3 coding DNA: TGTGCCAGCACCCGACCGGGACAGGGCGCCCTAGGGTCTGAAGCTTTCTTT.